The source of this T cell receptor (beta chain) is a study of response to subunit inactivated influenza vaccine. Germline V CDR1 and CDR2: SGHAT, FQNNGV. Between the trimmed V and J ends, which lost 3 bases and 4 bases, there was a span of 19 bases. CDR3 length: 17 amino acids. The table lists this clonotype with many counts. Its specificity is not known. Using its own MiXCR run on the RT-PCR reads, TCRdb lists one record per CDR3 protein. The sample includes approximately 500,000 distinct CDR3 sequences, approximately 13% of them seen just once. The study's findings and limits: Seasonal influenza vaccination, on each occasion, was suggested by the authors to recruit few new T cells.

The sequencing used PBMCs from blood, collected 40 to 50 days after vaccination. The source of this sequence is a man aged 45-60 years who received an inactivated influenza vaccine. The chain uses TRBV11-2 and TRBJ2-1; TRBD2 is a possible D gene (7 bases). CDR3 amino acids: CASSFGLGGGPYNEQFF. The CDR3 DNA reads TGTGCCAGCAGCTTTGGACTGGGGGGGGGCCCTTACAATGAGCAGTTCTTC.